This TCR beta chain was sequenced during a study of blood T cell repertoires in COVID-19. In the study overall: The United States, Italy and Spain supplied acute and convalescent COVID-19 samples. PBMCs, B-cell-depleted T cells, or T cells were the source of the cDNA or gDNA that made up the material.

Per the original methods: Cell counts per sample came from amplifying reference gene primers. TCRdb's table, derived via immunoSEQ multiplex PCR, lists solely in-frame clones and lacks some. Clonal size and the V and J genes are those of that table, whereas D and trimming came from the DNA. The sample yields approximately 68,000 clones, roughly four fifths seen once. CDR3 size: 16 residues. Germline V CDR1 and CDR2: SGHTA, FQGNSA. V shed 1 base and J shed 6 bases, with 13 bases lying between them. Specimen: peripheral blood. The chain recombines TRBV7-2 with TRBJ1-6, with D perhaps matching TRBD1 (5 bases). The origin of this receptor is a woman in her sixties or seventies with acute or convalescent COVID-19. CDR3 bases: TGTGCCAGCAGCTTAGGATTGGGAAGGGGTAATTCACCCCTCCACTTT. Amino acids: CASSLGLGRGNSPLHF.